The rows below give T cell receptor beta chains drawn from one sample of a study of blood T cell repertoires in COVID-19. Produced via immunoSEQ multiplex PCR; TCRdb's table is partial and in-frame only. The sample consists of 140,000 to 150,000 clones, approximately 87% of them appearing once. The sequencing input was peripheral blood. These receptors were obtained from a man aged 50 or older who had recovered from COVID-19. Both conserved end residues are part of each CDR3. The order of the fields is D gene, V gene, J gene, CDR3 DNA, CDR3 protein. D genes are given only for firm matches.

>NA|TRBV2|TRBJ2-7
TGTGCCAGCAGGACAGCGACAGGCGCCCCCGACCGTCCCTACGAGCAGTACTTC
CASRTATGAPDRPYEQYF
>TRBD1|TRBV4-3|TRBJ1-3
TGCGCCAGCAGCCAAGACGGGAACAGGGGCAACACCATATATTTT
CASSQDGNRGNTIYF
>TRBD1|TRBV2|TRBJ1-5
TGTGCCAGCAGGCGACAGGGTGGCAATCAGCCCCAGCATTTT
CASRRQGGNQPQHF
>TRBD1|TRBV19|TRBJ2-7
TGTGCCAGTAGTATAACACAGGGGGCGCATGACGAGCAGTACTTC
CASSITQGAHDEQYF
>NA|TRBV6-5|TRBJ1-4
TGTGCCAGCAAAACCGGGGTTACAACTAATGAAAAACTGTTTTTT
CASKTGVTTNEKLFF
>NA|TRBV27|TRBJ1-6
TGTGCCAGCAGTTTTCAGGGAAACTCCTATAATTCACCCCTCCACTTT
CASSFQGNSYNSPLHF
>TRBD1|TRBV9|TRBJ2-7
TGTGCCAGCAGCGTGGGACAGAACTACGAGCAGTACTTC
CASSVGQNYEQYF
>TRBD2|TRBV11-3|TRBJ2-3
TGTGCCAGCAGCCAGTGGACTAGCGGGGGGGGCACAGATACGCAGTATTTT
CASSQWTSGGGTDTQYF
>TRBD1|TRBV29-1|TRBJ2-2
TGCAGCGCAGACAGGGGAAACACCGGGGAGCTGTTTTTT
CSADRGNTGELFF
>NA|TRBV21-1|TRBJ1-3
TGTGCCAGCAGAACCCGGTTAGGGCAGGGGGCTATCGGCAGCTCTGGAAACACCATATATTTT
CASRTRLGQGAIGSSGNTIYF
>NA|TRBV19|TRBJ2-3
TGTGCCAGTAGTCTCCCCAGAACAGATACGCAGTATTTT
CASSLPRTDTQYF